This T cell receptor beta chain was sequenced in a study of CD8 T cells in Susac syndrome. Study results and caveats: The study conceded that its TCR sequencing and HLA analysis involved relatively few individuals.

V lost 6 bases to trimming and J lost 4 bases; unmatched junction nucleotides: 6. This CDR3 has 14 residues. Germline V gene lookup returns CDR1 SQVTM and CDR2 ANQGSEA. About this clonotype: Its antigen is as yet unknown.

CD8+ and CD4+ T cells from blood underwent TCR beta sequencing. FACS enriched CD8+ TEMRA cells, while bulk CD8+ and CD4+ were negatively isolated. Random-hexamer reverse transcription was applied to about 0.45 to 1 ug RNA. Amplification of TCR beta CDR3 by immunoSEQ multiplex PCR spanned 54 Vbeta and 13 Jbeta. In TCRdb, the immunoSEQ multiplex PCR reads were re-called with MiXCR into one record per CDR3 protein. The sample lists a few hundred thousand distinct CDR3 sequences; 85% to 90% were seen once. The sequenced material came from CD8+ T cells from PBMCs. The chain employs TRBV29-1 and TRBJ2-1, with TRBD1 matching over 10 bases. The origin of this receptor is a human donor with multiple sclerosis. The DNA of the CDR3 is TGCAGCGTCGACGGACAGGGGGTATACAATGAGCAGTTCTTC. As protein: CSVDGQGVYNEQFF.